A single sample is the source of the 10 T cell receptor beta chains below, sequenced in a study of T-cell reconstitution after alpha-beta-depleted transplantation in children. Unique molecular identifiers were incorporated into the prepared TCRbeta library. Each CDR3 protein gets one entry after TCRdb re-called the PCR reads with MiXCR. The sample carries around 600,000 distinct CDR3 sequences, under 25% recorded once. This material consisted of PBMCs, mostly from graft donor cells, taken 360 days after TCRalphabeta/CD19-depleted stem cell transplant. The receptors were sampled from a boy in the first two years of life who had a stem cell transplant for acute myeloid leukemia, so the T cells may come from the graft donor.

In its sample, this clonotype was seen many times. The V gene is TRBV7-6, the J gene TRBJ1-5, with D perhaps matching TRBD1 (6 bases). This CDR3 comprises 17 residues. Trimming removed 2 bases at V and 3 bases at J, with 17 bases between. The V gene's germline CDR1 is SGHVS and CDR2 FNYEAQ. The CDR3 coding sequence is TGTGCCAGCAGCTTATGGGAGGGGGGGAACCTCAATCAGCCCCAGCATTTT. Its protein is CASSLWEGGNLNQPQHF.

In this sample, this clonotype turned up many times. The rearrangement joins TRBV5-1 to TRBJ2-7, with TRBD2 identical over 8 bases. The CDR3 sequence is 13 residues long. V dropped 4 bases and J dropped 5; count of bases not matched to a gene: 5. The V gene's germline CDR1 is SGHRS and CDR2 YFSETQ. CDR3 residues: CASSGSGGDEQYV. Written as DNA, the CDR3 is TGCGCCAGCAGCGGGAGCGGGGGCGACGAGCAGTACGTC.

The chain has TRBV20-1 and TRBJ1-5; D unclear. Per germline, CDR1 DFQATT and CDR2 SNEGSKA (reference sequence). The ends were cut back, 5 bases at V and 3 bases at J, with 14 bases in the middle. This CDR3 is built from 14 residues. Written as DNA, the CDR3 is TGCAGTGCTCGCACGGGTGGTGACAATCAGCCCCAGCATTTT. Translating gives CSARTGGDNQPQHF.

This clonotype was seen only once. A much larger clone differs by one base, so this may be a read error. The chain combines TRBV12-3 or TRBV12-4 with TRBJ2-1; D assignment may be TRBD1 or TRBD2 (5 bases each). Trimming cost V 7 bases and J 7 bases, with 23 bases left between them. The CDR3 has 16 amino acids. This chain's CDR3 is CASTPRAGRHLNEQFF. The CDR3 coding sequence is TGTGCCAGCACACCCAGGGCAGGGAGACATCTAAATGAGCAGTTCTTC.

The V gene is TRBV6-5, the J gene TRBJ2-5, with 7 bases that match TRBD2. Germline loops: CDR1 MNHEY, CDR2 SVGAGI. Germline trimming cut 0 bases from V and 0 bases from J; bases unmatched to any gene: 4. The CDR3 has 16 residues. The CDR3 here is CASSYSASGHQETQYF. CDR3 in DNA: TGTGCCAGCAGTTACTCGGCTAGCGGCCACCAAGAGACCCAGTACTTC.

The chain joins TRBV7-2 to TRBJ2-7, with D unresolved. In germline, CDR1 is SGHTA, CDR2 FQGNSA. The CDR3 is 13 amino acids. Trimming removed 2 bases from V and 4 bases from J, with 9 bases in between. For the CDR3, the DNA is TGTGCCAGCAGCTTATTTAGGTTGTACGAGCAGTACTTC. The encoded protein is CASSLFRLYEQYF.

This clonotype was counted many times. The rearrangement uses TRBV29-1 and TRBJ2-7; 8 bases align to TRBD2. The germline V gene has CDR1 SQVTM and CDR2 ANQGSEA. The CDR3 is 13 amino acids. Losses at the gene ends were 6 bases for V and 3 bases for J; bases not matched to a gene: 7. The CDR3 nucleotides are TGCAGCGTACTAGCGGAGCTAGACTACGAGCAGTACGTC. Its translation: CSVLAELDYEQYV.

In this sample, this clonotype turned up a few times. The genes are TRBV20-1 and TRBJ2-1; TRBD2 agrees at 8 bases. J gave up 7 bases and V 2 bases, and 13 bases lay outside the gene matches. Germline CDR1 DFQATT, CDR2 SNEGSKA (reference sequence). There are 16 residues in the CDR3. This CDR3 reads CSARNGRGGFTNEQFF. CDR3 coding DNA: TGCAGTGCTAGAAACGGCCGGGGGGGCTTTACGAATGAGCAGTTCTTC.

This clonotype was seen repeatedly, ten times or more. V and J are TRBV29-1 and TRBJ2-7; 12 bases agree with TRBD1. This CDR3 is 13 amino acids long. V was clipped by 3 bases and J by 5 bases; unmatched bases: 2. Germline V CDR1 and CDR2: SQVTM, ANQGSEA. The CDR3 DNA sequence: TGCAGCGTTGAGGGACAGGGGGCAGACGAGCAGTACTTC. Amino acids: CSVEGQGADEQYF.

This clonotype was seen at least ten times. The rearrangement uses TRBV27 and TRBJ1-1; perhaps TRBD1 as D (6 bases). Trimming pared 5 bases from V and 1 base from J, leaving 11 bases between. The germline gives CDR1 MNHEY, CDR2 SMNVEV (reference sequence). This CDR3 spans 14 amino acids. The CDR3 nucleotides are TGTGCCAGCAGTCGAATCAGGGGGAACACTGAAGCTTTCTTT. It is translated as CASSRIRGNTEAFF.